This TCR beta chain emerged from a study of blood T cell repertoires in COVID-19. In the study overall: Sites in the United States, Italy and Spain provided acute and convalescent COVID-19 samples. PBMCs, B-cell-depleted T cells, or T cells provided the cDNA or gDNA that made up the material.

Original handling: Amplifying reference gene primers gave estimates of nucleated cell counts. Data came from immunoSEQ multiplex PCR; TCRdb stores just in-frame clones and leaves some out. D and trimming come from the DNA, and the V and J calls and clone size come from that table. The profile shows some 55,000 clones, about 90% of them singletons. Sequenced: peripheral blood. This clonotype was sampled from a man aged 55 to 70 with acute or convalescent COVID-19.

The CDR3 protein is CASSQGGTGGDETQYF. Here the CDR3 DNA reads TGTGCCAGCAGCCAGGGAGGGACAGGGGGGGATGAGACCCAGTACTTC. The chain is built from TRBV11-3 and TRBJ2-5; 11 bases agree with TRBD1. V shed 5 bases and J 5 bases; nucleotides not matched to a gene: 10. Germline CDR1 and CDR2: SGHNT and YENEEA. CDR3 length equals 16 residues. Based on the CDR3 plus reference TRBV11-3 and TRBJ2-5, the full variable domain is EAGVVQSPRYKIIEKKQPVAFWCNPISGHNTLYWYLQNLGQGPELLIRYENEEAVDDSQLPKDRFSAERLKGVDSTLKIQPAELGDSAVYLCASSQGGTGGDETQYFGPGTRLLVL.